This TCR beta chain was obtained from a study of graft-versus-host responses after intestinal transplantation. Across the whole study: Each recipient received a multivisceral, liver-intestinal, or isolated intestinal graft.

The CDR3 is 14 residues long. V shed 4 bases, J shed 8 bases, and the junction held 6 bases outside the gene matches. Germline CDR1 is SNHLY and CDR2 is FYNNEI. Only in-frame clones appear in the TCRdb table, and some are missing; sequencing was by immunoSEQ multiplex PCR. This sample carries tens of thousands of clones, roughly nine tenths of them seen once, and the ten largest clones take 0.3% to 0.4%. Note on this clone: Its target is not known.

The genes are TRBV2 and TRBJ2-1; 9 nucleotides agree with TRBD2. The TCR comes from a human donor who received an intestinal transplant. Sequencing was performed on unstimulated CD4+ T cells sorted from spleen or lymph node cells, taken before intestinal transplant. CDR3 DNA sequence: TGTGCCAGCAGTGGGGGGACTAGCAGTGATGAGCAGTTCTTC. It translates to CASSGGTSSDEQFF.